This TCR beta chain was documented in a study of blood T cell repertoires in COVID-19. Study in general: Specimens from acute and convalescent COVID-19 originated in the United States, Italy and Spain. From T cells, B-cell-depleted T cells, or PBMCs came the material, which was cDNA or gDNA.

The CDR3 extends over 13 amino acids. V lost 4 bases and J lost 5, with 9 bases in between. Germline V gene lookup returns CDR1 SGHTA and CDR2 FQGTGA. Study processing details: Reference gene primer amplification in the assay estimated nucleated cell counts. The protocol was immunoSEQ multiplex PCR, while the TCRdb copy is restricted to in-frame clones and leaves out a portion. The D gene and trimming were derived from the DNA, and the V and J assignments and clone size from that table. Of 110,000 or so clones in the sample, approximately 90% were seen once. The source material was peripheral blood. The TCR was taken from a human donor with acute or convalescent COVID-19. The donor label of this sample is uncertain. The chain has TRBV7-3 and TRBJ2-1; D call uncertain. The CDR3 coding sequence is TGTGCCAGCAGCTCGTCCCCTGACAATGAGCAGTTCTTC. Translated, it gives CASSSSPDNEQFF.